This paragraph reports one T cell receptor beta chain. Its cognate antigen is unknown. This entry comes from a study of radiation and T cells in renal cell carcinoma. Study results and limitations: Without pretreatment biopsies, baseline tumor clonotype presence was undetermined.

The data were produced by immunoSEQ multiplex PCR, yet TCRdb's version contains in-frame clones alone and is incomplete. Of roughly 120,000 clones listed, around 83% are singletons. Time point defined: baseline pretreatment blood. Specified treatment: 15 Gy SBRT to primary tumor, nephrectomy 4 weeks later. The patient's renal cell carcinoma had clear cell pathology. The sequence was obtained from a woman aged 55 to 70 with renal cell carcinoma. Sequenced material: blood, taken from a patient whose treatment included radiotherapy and nephrectomy.

DNA for the CDR3: TGTGCCAGCAGCTACAGGGATTCTGGAAACACCATATATTTT. It yields the protein CASSYRDSGNTIYF. This sequence joins TRBV5-4 and TRBJ1-3, with D perhaps matching TRBD1 (6 bases). V was shortened by 3 bases and J by 1 base, with 8 bases between the two germline ends. This CDR3 is built from 14 residues. The V gene's germline CDR1 is SGHNT and CDR2 YYREEE (reference sequence). Based on the CDR3 plus reference TRBV5-4 and TRBJ1-3, the full variable domain is ETGVTQSPTHLIKTRGQQVTLRCSSQSGHNTVSWYQQALGQGPQFIFQYYREEENGRGNFPPRFSGLQFPNYSSELNVNALELDDSALYLCASSYRDSGNTIYFGEGSWLTVV.